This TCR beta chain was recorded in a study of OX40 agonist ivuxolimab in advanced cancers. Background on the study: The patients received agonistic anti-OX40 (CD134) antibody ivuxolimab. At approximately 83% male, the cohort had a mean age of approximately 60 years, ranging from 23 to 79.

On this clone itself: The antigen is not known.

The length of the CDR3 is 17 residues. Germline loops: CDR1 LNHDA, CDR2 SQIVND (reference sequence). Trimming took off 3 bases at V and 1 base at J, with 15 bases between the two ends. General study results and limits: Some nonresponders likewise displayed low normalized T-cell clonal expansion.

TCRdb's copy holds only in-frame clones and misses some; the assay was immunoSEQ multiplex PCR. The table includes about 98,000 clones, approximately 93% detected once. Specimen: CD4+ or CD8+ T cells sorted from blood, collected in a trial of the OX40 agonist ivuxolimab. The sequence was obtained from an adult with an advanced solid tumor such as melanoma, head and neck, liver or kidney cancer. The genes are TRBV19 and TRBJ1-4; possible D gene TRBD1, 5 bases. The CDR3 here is CASSIEDTRGTNEKLFF. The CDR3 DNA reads TGTGCCAGTAGTATCGAGGACACTAGGGGAACTAATGAAAAACTGTTTTTT.